This TCR beta chain is from a study of shared clonotypes between healthy human individuals. Points from the study as a whole: Larger richness was generally estimated for naive than memory subsets. Sharing across a few donors was seen in 4.5% to 5.5% of naive CD4 clonotypes. Limitation of the genetic and exposure-history diversity represented came from the few donors.

Concerning this clone itself: Antigen specificity is unknown.

Naive CD8 cells were CD45RO-negative, positively selected for CCR7, excluding terminally differentiated effector memory CD45RA+ cells. V lost 4 bases to trimming and J lost 2 bases, with 13 bases between them. Germline V gene sequence: CDR1 SGHDN, CDR2 FVKESK. This CDR3 is built from 15 residues. Method: immunoSEQ multiplex PCR; TCRdb's copy keeps in-frame clones and lacks some. The data contain some 2.1 million clones, roughly 93% of them seen just once; the ten biggest clones take up around 1.7%. The V gene is TRBV14, the J gene TRBJ2-3; D is undetermined. The clonotype was recovered from a man younger than 30 in good health. Some clones in this sample may be carry-over from other donors' samples. The sample was naive CD8+ T cells from PBMCs. The CDR3 nucleotides read TGTGCCAGCAGCCTAAGATTACCACCCACAGATACGCAGTATTTT. Translating gives CASSLRLPPTDTQYF. The variable domain in full, completed from reference TRBV14 and TRBJ2-3, reads EAGVTQFPSHSVIEKGQTVTLRCDPISGHDNLYWYRRVMGKEIKFLLHFVKESKQDESGMPNNRFLAERTGGTYSTLKVQPAELEDSGVYFCASSLRLPPTDTQYFGPGTRLTVL.